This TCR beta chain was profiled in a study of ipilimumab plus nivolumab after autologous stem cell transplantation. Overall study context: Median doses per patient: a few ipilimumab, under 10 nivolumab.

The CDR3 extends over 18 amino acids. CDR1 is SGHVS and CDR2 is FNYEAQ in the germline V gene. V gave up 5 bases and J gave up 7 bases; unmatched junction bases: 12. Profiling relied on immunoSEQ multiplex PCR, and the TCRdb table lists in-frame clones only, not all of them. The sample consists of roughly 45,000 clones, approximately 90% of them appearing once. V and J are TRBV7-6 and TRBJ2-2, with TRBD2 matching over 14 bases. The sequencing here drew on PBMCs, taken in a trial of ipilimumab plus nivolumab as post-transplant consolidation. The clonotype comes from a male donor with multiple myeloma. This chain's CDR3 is CASSPGLAGATYLGELFF. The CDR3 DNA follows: TGTGCCAGCAGCCCGGGACTAGCGGGGGCCACATATCTCGGGGAGCTGTTTTTT. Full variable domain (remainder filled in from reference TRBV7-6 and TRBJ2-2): GAGVSQSPRYKVTKRGQDVALRCDPISGHVSLYWYRQALGQGPEFLTYFNYEAQQDKSGLPNDRFSAERPEGSISTLTIQRTEQRDSAMYRCASSPGLAGATYLGELFFGEGSRLTVL.